The 5 T cell receptor beta chains listed next were all sequenced from one sample in a study of blood T cell repertoires in COVID-19. Assay used: immunoSEQ multiplex PCR; TCRdb lists only in-frame clones, some missing. The sample records a few hundred thousand clones, under 90% being singletons. Sequenced material: PBMCs or T cells enriched from blood (not recorded which). Receptors originate from a woman aged 55-70 years who had recovered from COVID-19.

V and J are TRBV3-1 (or the pseudogene TRBV3-2) and TRBJ1-3; a weak D match, TRBD1 (6 bases). Germline V gene data show CDR1 as LGHDT and CDR2 as YNNKEL (reference sequence). The ends were cut back, 0 bases at V and 0 bases at J, with 6 bases in the middle. There are 15 residues in the CDR3. The DNA of the CDR3 is TGTGCCAGCAGCCAAGAAGGGGGCTCTGGAAACACCATATATTTT. It codes for CASSQEGGSGNTIYF.

This chain joins TRBV7-2 and TRBJ2-2; D is perhaps TRBD2 (5 bases). Germline CDR1 is SGHTA and CDR2 is FQGNSA. V dropped 2 bases and J dropped 6 bases, with 16 bases sitting between them. The CDR3 contains 16 residues. The CDR3 is CASSLSLRAYSGELFF. The CDR3 nucleotides are TGTGCCAGCAGCTTAAGTCTGAGGGCCTACTCCGGGGAGCTGTTTTTT.

The V and J genes are TRBV15 and TRBJ1-5, with 7 nucleotides matching TRBD1. CDR3 length: 16 amino acids. The V segment lost 0 bases and the J segment 4 bases; nucleotides outside the gene matches: 6. Germline values: CDR1 LNHNV, CDR2 YYDKDF (reference sequence). CDR3 loop: CATSREAGTVNQPQHF. CDR3 DNA sequence: TGTGCCACCAGCAGAGAAGCCGGGACAGTTAATCAGCCCCAGCATTTT.

J is TRBJ1-2 and V is TRBV7-3, with D uncertain. The V gene lost 2 bases and the J gene lost 0 bases, with 13 bases spanning the gap. This CDR3 is built from 16 residues. Germline CDR1 and CDR2: SGHTA and FQGTGA. In DNA form, the CDR3 reads TGTGCCAGCAGCTTACGGTCTGCGCCCGCTAACTATGGCTACACCTTC. It specifies CASSLRSAPANYGYTF.

J is TRBJ2-3 and V is TRBV2; TRBD1 agrees at 7 bases. Germline V gene lookup returns CDR1 SNHLY and CDR2 FYNNEI. V was clipped by 3 bases and J by 1 base; unmatched bases: 4. This CDR3 spans 15 amino acids. The DNA for the CDR3 is TGTGCCAGCAGTGATGGGCAGGGGGGCACAGATACGCAGTATTTT. Its translation: CASSDGQGGTDTQYF.